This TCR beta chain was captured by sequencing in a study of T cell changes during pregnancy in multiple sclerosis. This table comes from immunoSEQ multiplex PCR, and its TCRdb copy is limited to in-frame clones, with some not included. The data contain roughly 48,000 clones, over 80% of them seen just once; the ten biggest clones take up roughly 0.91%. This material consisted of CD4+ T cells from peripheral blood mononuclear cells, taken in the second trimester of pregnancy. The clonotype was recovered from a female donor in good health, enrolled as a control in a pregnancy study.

CDR3 residues: CASKLSLYEQFF. In DNA form, the CDR3 reads TGTGCCAGCAAGCTAAGTCTCTATGAGCAGTTCTTC. The chain couples TRBV2 to TRBJ2-1; D is ambiguous. The CDR3 length is 12 residues. V lost 7 bases and J 8 bases, leaving 12 bases between the germline ends. Looked up from germline, CDR1 is SNHLY and CDR2 is FYNNEI.